This T cell receptor beta chain is drawn from a study of long-term antiretroviral therapy in people with HIV. Notes on the study in general: The study collected blood between 2004 and 2017, possibly under older ART regimens. Every time point showed a repertoire led by clones expanded before ART.

Points on this clone: Its antigen is still unknown.

With V trimmed by 4 bases and J by 6 bases, 8 bases remained unmatched. The CDR3 contains 17 residues. Germline V CDR1 and CDR2: LGHNA, YNFKEQ. Every donor had one or more pre-ART and two or more post-ART PBMC samples. The authors ran the immunoSEQ assay, v3.0, at survey level. Assay: immunoSEQ multiplex PCR; the TCRdb copy retains only in-frame clones and omits some. Seen here are 11,000 or so clones, almost 80% observed once, and the top ten hold under 14%. This chain connects TRBV4-2 to TRBJ2-1, with 14 bases aligning to TRBD2. Source: unsorted PBMCs, taken 0.8 years before starting antiretroviral therapy. The TCR comes from a middle-aged woman with HIV. For the CDR3, the DNA is TGTGCCAGCAGCCCGAGACTAGCGGGAGGGGGATTCAATGAGCAGTTCTTC. It is translated as CASSPRLAGGGFNEQFF.